Below, 8 T cell receptor beta chains from the same sample are listed, as sequenced in a study of cytomegalovirus exposure and HLA in healthy donors. 60 Vbeta and 13 Jbeta primers were used in PCR. Sequencing was performed with immunoSEQ multiplex PCR; in TCRdb, only in-frame clones are kept and a portion is missing. The sample includes tens of thousands of clones. The sample consisted of PBMCs. These receptors all stem from a woman in her sixties in good health and CMV-seronegative.

The J gene is TRBJ2-1, the V gene TRBV4-2, with 12 bases aligning to TRBD2. Germline V gene data show CDR1 as LGHNA and CDR2 as YNFKEQ. J was trimmed by 7 bases and V by 3 bases; bases with no gene match: 7. The CDR3 spans 16 residues. CDR3 coding DNA: TGTGCCAGCAGCCAGCAGACTAGCGGGAGCCGTAATGAGCAGTTCTTC. Its translation: CASSQQTSGSRNEQFF.

V usage is TRBV18 and J usage is TRBJ2-3; a weak D match, TRBD2 (6 bases). V gave up 4 bases and J gave up 5 bases, with 22 bases separating them. The CDR3 spans 17 residues. Germline V gene lookup returns CDR1 KGHSH and CDR2 LQKENI. The CDR3 sequence: CASSLTAPGGAGDTQYF. DNA for the CDR3: TGTGCCAGCTCACTGACTGCACCTGGAGGAGCGGGAGATACGCAGTATTTT.

The chain links TRBV27 to TRBJ2-5; no reliable D call. Matching the DNA end better, TRBJ2-7 makes the J call doubtful. The CDR3 runs to 14 residues. CDR1 is MNHEY and CDR2 is SMNVEV in the germline V gene (reference sequence). The DNA for the CDR3 is TGTGCCAGCAGTTTAAGCTCGAGCTCCTACGAGCAGTACTTC. The encoded protein is CASSLSSSSYEQYF.

The chain's CDR3 is CASPQVPLQTSGRTDTQYF. The CDR3 region has the DNA TGCGCCAGTCCCCAAGTCCCGTTACAAACTAGCGGGAGAACAGATACGCAGTATTTT. The chain couples TRBV23-1 to TRBJ2-3; TRBD2 matches 11 bases. TRBV23-1 is flagged as an ORF with uncertain function. The CDR3 has 19 residues. Trimming cost V 9 bases and J 3 bases; bases outside gene matches: 20.

The chain has TRBV6-1 and TRBJ2-1; no clear D. Germline assignment: CDR1 MNHNS and CDR2 SASEGT. The CDR3 has 14 amino acids. V was clipped by 6 bases and J by 4 bases, with 13 bases between them. In DNA, the CDR3 is TGTGCCAGCAGATCCCCAGGTTATTACAATGAGCAGTTCTTC. Translating gives CASRSPGYYNEQFF.

The rearrangement joins TRBV7-2 to TRBJ1-2, with 9 bases matching TRBD1. The germline V gene encodes CDR1 SGHTA and CDR2 FQGNSA. This CDR3 is 15 amino acids long. Trimming removed 1 base from V and 7 bases from J; junction bases left unmatched: 7. CDR3 sequence reads: CASSLGGGQGLGYTF. The CDR3 DNA sequence: TGTGCCAGCAGCTTAGGCGGGGGACAGGGCCTTGGCTACACCTTC.

This rearrangement joins TRBV27 to TRBJ2-1, with TRBD1 matching 7 bases. This CDR3 spans 15 amino acids. Germline V gives CDR1 MNHEY, CDR2 SMNVEV (reference sequence). Unmatched junction bases numbered 5, after V lost 6 bases and J lost 0 bases. The CDR3, as DNA: TGTGCCAGCAGGGGCCGGGACAGCTCCTACAATGAGCAGTTCTTC. As protein: CASRGRDSSYNEQFF.

The V and J genes are TRBV9 and TRBJ2-5; 11 nucleotides align to TRBD2. The germline gives CDR1 SGDLS, CDR2 YYNGEE. This CDR3 is 14 amino acids long. The J segment lost 3 bases and the V segment lost 2 bases, leaving 0 bases of the junction unmatched. The chain's CDR3 is CASSVTSGKETQYF. DNA of the CDR3: TGTGCCAGCAGCGTGACTAGCGGGAAAGAGACCCAGTACTTC.